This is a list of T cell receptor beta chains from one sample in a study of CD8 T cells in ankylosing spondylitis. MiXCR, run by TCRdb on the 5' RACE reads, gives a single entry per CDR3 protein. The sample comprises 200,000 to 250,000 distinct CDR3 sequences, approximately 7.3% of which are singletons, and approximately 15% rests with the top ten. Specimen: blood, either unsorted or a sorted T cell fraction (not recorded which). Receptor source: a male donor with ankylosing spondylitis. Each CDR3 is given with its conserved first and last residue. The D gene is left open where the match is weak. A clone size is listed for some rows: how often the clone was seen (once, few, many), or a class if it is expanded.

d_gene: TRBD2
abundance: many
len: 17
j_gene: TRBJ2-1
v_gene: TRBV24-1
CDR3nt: TGTGCCACCAGTGACTCCACCGGGACTAGCGCCTACAATGAGCAGTTCTTC
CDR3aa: CATSDSTGTSAYNEQFF

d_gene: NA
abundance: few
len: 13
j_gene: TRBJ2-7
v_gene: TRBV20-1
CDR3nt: TGCAGTGCTAGACATTTCGGTCTCTACGAGCAGTACTTC
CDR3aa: CSARHFGLYEQYF

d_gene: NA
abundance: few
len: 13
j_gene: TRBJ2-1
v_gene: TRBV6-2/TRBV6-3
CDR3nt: TGTGCCAGCAGCCTATGGGAGGTCAATGAGCAGTTCTTC
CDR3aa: CASSLWEVNEQFF

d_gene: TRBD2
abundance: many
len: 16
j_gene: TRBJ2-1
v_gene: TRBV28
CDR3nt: TGTGCCAGCAGTTTAGTACTAGCGGGGTATGACAATGAGCAGTTCTTC
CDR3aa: CASSLVLAGYDNEQFF

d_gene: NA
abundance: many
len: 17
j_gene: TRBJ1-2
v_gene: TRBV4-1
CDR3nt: TGCGCCAGCAGCCCCTACGACCGGGGATGGGGAAACTATGGCTACACCTTC
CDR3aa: CASSPYDRGWGNYGYTF

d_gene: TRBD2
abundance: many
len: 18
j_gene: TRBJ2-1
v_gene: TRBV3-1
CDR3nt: TGTGCCAGCAGCCGCCCTGGGGCCCTAGCGGCCACCTACAATGAGCAGTTCTTC
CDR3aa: CASSRPGALAATYNEQFF

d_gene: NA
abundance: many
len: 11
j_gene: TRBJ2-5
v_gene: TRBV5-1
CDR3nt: TGCGCCAGCAGCTCGTGGGAGACCCAGTACTTC
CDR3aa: CASSSWETQYF

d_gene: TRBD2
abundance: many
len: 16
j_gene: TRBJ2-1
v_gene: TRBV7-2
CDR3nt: TGTGCCAGCAGCTTACTCCAGTCGGGAGGGGTAAATGAGCAGTTCTTC
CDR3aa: CASSLLQSGGVNEQFF

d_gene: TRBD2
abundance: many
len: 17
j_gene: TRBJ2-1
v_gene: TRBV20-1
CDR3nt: TGCAGTGCCCCCGCCCACCGGCTAGCGGGAGATTATGGTGAGCAGTTCTTC
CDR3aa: CSAPAHRLAGDYGEQFF

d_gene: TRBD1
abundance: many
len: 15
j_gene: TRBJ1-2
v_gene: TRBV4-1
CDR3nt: TGCGCCAGCAGCCCGAACAGGGGGCGTTTGGATGGCTACACCTTC
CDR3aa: CASSPNRGRLDGYTF

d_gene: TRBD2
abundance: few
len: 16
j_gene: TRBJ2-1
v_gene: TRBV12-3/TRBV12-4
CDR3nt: TGTGCCAGCAGTTCCTCACGGGGGGGCCACTACAATGAGCAGTTCTTC
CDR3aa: CASSSSRGGHYNEQFF

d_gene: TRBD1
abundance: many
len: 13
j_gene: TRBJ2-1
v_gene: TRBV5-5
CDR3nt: TGTGCCCAGGGGGAGAGCTCCTACAATGAGCAGTTCTTC
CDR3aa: CAQGESSYNEQFF

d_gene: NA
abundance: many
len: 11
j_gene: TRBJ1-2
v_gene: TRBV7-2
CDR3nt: TGTGCCAGCAGCCCGGGGCCCCCGACCACCTTC
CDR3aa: CASSPGPPTTF

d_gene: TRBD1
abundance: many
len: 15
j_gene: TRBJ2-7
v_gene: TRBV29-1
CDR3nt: TGCAGCGTTGAAAGGCGGGACAGGGGAAGAAAGGAGCAGTACTTC
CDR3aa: CSVERRDRGRKEQYF

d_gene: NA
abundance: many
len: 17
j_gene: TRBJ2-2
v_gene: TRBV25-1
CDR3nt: TGTGCCAGCAGTGACCGCCTCCAGGGCGAATTGACCGGGGAGCTGTTTTTT
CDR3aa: CASSDRLQGELTGELFF

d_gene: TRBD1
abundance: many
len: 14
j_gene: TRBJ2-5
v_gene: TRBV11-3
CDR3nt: TGTGCCAGCAGCTCGGGACAGCCCCTAGAGACCCAGTACTTC
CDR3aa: CASSSGQPLETQYF

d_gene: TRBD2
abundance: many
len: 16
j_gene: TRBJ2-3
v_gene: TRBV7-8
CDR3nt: TGTGCCAGCAGCTTTTCTAGCGGGAGCGGTCCAGATACGCAGTATTTT
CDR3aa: CASSFSSGSGPDTQYF

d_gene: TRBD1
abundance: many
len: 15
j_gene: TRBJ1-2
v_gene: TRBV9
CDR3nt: TGTGCCAGCAGCGTCGGGACAGGAAAGAACTATGGCTACACCTTC
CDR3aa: CASSVGTGKNYGYTF

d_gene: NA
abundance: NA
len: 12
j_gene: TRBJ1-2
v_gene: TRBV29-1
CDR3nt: TGCAGCGTTGAGACAGTCGCTTATGGCTACACCTTC
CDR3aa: CSVETVAYGYTF

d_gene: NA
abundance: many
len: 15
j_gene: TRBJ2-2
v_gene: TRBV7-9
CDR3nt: TGTGCCAGCAGCTCCCTTAGCGGAGACACCGGGGAGCTGTTTTTT
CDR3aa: CASSSLSGDTGELFF

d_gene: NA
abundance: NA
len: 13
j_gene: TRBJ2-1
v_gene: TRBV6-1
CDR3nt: TGTGCCAGCAGTCCATGGGGGTACAATGAGCAGTTCTTC
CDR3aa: CASSPWGYNEQFF

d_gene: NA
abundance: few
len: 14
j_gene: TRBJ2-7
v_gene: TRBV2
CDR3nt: TGTGCCAGCCTACCAGTGGGGGTTTGGGGCGAGCAGTACTTC
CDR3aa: CASLPVGVWGEQYF

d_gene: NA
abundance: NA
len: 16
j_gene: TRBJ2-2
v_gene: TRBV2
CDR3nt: TGTGCCAGCAGCCCGGCGACAGCTACGAACACCGGGGAGCTGTTTTTT
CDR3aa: CASSPATATNTGELFF

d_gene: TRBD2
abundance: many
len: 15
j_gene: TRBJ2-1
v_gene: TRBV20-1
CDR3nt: TGCAGTGCTAGAGTGGCTAGCGGGAGAGACAATGAGCAGTTCTTC
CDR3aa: CSARVASGRDNEQFF

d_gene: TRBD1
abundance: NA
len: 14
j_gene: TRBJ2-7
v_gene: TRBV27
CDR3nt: TGTGCCAGCAGTTTTACAGGGGCGGCCTACGAGCAGTACTTC
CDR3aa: CASSFTGAAYEQYF

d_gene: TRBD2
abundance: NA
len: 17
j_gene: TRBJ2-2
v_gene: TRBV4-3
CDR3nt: TGCGCCAGCAGCCGCCTTGGACTAGCCCCCAACACCGGGGAGCTGTTTTTT
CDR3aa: CASSRLGLAPNTGELFF

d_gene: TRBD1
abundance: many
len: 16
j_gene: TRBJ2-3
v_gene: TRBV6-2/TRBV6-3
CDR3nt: TGTGCCAGCAGTTACCCTTCCAGGGGGCCGACAGATACGCAGTATTTT
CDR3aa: CASSYPSRGPTDTQYF

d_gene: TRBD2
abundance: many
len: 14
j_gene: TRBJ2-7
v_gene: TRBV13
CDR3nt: TGTGCCAGTCGGACGGGGGCGGGAGGCTACGAGCAGTACTTC
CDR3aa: CASRTGAGGYEQYF

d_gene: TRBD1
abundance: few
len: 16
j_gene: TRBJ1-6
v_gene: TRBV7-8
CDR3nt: TGTGCCAGCAGAAAGACAGGGGGTGGATATAATTCACCCCTCCACTTT
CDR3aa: CASRKTGGGYNSPLHF

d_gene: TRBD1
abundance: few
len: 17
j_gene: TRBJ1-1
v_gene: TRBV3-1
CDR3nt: TGTGCCAGCAGCCAAGATAAGTTGGACAGGTTGAACACTGAAGCTTTCTTT
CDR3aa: CASSQDKLDRLNTEAFF

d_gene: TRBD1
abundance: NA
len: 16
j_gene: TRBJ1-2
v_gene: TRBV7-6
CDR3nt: TGTGCCAGCAGCTTAGAGGGACAGCTGACAGGCTATGGCTACACCTTC
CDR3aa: CASSLEGQLTGYGYTF

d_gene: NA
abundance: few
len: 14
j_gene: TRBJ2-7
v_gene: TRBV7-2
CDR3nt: TGTGCCAGCAGCTTAGCGGGACCCTTCTACGAGCAGTACTTC
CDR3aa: CASSLAGPFYEQYF

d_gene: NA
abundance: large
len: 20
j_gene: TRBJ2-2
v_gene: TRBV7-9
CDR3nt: TGTGCCAGCAGCTCCGGCTATATTGGTAGGGGAGGCCGGAACACCGGGGAGCTGTTTTTT
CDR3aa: CASSSGYIGRGGRNTGELFF

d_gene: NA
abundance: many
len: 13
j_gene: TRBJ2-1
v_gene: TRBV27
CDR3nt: TGTGCCAGCAGTTTTCAGGATTGGGGGGGCCAGTTCTTC
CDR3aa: CASSFQDWGGQFF

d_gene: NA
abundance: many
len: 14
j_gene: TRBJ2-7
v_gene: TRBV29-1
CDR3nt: TGCAGCGTTACCGGGACCTCAAGCTCCTACGAGCAGTACTTC
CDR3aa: CSVTGTSSSYEQYF

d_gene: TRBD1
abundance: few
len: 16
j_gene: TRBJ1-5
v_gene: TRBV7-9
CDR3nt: TGTGCCAGCAGCTCACCTACGGACAGGGGCAATCAGCCCCAGCATTTT
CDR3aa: CASSSPTDRGNQPQHF

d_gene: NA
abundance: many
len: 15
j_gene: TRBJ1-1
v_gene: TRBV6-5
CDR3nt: TGTGCCAGCAGTTACGACAGCGGTAGGAACACTGAAGCTTTCTTT
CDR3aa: CASSYDSGRNTEAFF

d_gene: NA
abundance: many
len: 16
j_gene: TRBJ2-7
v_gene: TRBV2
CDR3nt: TGTGCCAGCAGCTTATCACACCGGGACTTCTCCTACGAGCAGTACTTC
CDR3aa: CASSLSHRDFSYEQYF

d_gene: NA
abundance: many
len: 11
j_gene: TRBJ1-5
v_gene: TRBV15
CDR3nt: TGTGCCACCGGTAGCAATCAGCCCCAGCATTTT
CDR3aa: CATGSNQPQHF

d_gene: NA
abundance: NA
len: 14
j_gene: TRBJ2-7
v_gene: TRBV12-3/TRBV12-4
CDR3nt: TGTGCCAGTAGTGATCACCTTGAACCCTACGAGCAGTACTTC
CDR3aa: CASSDHLEPYEQYF

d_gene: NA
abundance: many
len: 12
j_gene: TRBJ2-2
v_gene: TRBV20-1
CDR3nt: TGCAGCGGGACAACGAACACCGGGGAGCTGTTTTTT
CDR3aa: CSGTTNTGELFF

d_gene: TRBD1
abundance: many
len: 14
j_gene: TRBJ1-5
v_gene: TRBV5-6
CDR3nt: TGTGCCAGCAGCTTGGGACAGGGAGGACAGCCCCAGCATTTT
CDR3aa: CASSLGQGGQPQHF

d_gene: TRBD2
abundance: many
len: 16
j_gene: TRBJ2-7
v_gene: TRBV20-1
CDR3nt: TGCAGTGCTAGGCCCCCCCGTGGGACTAACCCCTACGAGCAGTACTTC
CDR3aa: CSARPPRGTNPYEQYF

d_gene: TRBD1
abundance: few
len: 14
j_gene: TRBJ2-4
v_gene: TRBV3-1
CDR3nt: TGTGCCAGCAGCCCATCCCCCACAGGGGGTTATAAGTACTTC
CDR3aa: CASSPSPTGGYKYF

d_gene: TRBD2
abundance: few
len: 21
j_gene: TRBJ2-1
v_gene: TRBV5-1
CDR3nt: TGCGCCAGCAGCTTGCATGTGGGCTGGACTAGCGGGGGGCCCGGTACCAATGAGCAGTTCTTC
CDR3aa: CASSLHVGWTSGGPGTNEQFF